The 24 T cell receptor beta chains below come from one sample, sequenced in a study of circulating and synovial CD4+ cells in juvenile arthritis. Here immunoSEQ multiplex PCR was the method, and the copy in TCRdb shows in-frame clones only, minus some. Of about 33,000 clones in the sample, about 95% were seen once. Sequenced sample: CD4+ T cells from blood. These receptors were taken from a human donor with juvenile idiopathic arthritis.

This chain uses TRBV27 with TRBJ2-5; 7 bases are a match to TRBD1. Looked up from germline, CDR1 is MNHEY and CDR2 is SMNVEV (reference sequence). Trimming cost V 3 bases and J 4 bases; bases outside gene matches: 5. CDR3 length: 14 amino acids. The CDR3: CASSFNRGRETQYF. The CDR3, as DNA: TGTGCCAGCAGTTTTAACAGGGGAAGAGAGACCCAGTACTTC.

The rearrangement uses TRBV4-3 and TRBJ2-3, with D possibly TRBD1 on 5 matching bases. Trimming removed 0 bases from V and 7 bases from J, with 8 bases in between. The CDR3 is made up of 13 amino acids. CDR1 is LGHNA and CDR2 is YSLEER in the germline V gene. DNA of the CDR3: TGCGCCAGCAGCCAAGATAGGGGCTATACGCAGTATTTT. Its protein product is CASSQDRGYTQYF.

This sequence joins TRBV28 and TRBJ2-1; 7 bases fit TRBD1. The germline gives CDR1 MDHEN, CDR2 SYDVKM. There are 15 residues in the CDR3. V dropped 3 bases and J dropped 9; count of bases not matched to a gene: 11. This CDR3 reads CASSFRGRVASEQFF. CDR3 in DNA: TGTGCCAGCAGTTTTAGGGGGCGGGTAGCAAGTGAGCAGTTCTTC. Drawing the rest from reference TRBV28 and TRBJ2-1, the complete variable domain is DVKVTQSSRYLVKRTGEKVFLECVQDMDHENMFWYRQDPGLGLRLIYFSYDVKMKEKGDIPEGYSVSREKKERFSLILESASTNQTSMYLCASSFRGRVASEQFFGPGTRLTVL.

The rearrangement links TRBV19 to TRBJ2-3, with 8 nucleotides matching TRBD2. V lost 9 bases, J lost 0 bases, and 11 bases stayed unmatched. This CDR3 has 16 amino acids. In germline, CDR1 is LNHDA, CDR2 SQIVND (reference sequence). CDR3 residues: CASNVGSGVSTDTQYF. The CDR3 nucleotides are TGTGCCAGCAATGTGGGTAGCGGGGTTAGCACAGATACGCAGTATTTT.

The gene calls are TRBV2 and TRBJ1-3; TRBD1 aligns across 8 bases. Germline CDR1 is SNHLY and CDR2 is FYNNEI. The CDR3 is 15 residues long. Unmatched junction bases numbered 8, after V lost 6 bases and J lost 4 bases. The CDR3 loop is CASRAQGEGGNTIYF. The CDR3 DNA sequence: TGTGCCAGCAGGGCACAGGGGGAGGGAGGAAACACCATATATTTT.

The gene calls are TRBV4-2 and TRBJ2-1, with D possibly being TRBD1 (6 bases). The V end lost 1 base, the J end lost 9 bases, and 22 bases lay between the germline ends. The CDR3 loop spans 17 amino acids. Germline V gene lookup returns CDR1 LGHNA and CDR2 YNFKEQ. The CDR3 bases are TGTGCCAGCAGCCAAGGCCTTGGGGGCGATATGTATGGTGAGCAGTTCTTC. This codes for CASSQGLGGDMYGEQFF.

This chain links TRBV19 with TRBJ2-1; no clear D. This CDR3 has 13 residues. From germline, CDR1 is LNHDA and CDR2 SQIVND (reference sequence). Trimming took off 3 bases at V and 4 bases at J, with 7 bases between the two ends. Written as DNA, the CDR3 is TGTGCCAGTAGTATTGTCCAGTACAATGAGCAGTTCTTC. It codes for CASSIVQYNEQFF.

V is TRBV5-1 and J is TRBJ2-1; 11 positions agree with TRBD2. The CDR3 runs to 17 residues. The germline CDR1 and CDR2 sequences are SGHRS and YFSETQ. V was pared by 2 bases and J by 4 bases, with 8 bases of the junction left unmatched. CDR3 region: CASSFSSGTSGYNEQFF. DNA for the CDR3: TGCGCCAGCAGCTTCTCTTCCGGGACTAGCGGATACAATGAGCAGTTCTTC. The variable domain in full, completed from reference TRBV5-1 and TRBJ2-1, reads KAGVTQTPRYLIKTRGQQVTLSCSPISGHRSVSWYQQTPGQGLQFLFEYFSETQRNKGNFPGRFSGRQFSNSRSEMNVSTLELGDSALYLCASSFSSGTSGYNEQFFGPGTRLTVL.

The chain links TRBV5-1 to TRBJ1-2; the match to TRBD1 covers 9 bases. V shed 4 bases, J shed 6 bases, and the junction held 10 bases outside the gene matches. The germline CDR1 and CDR2 sequences are SGHRS and YFSETQ. The CDR3 has 15 amino acids. The CDR3 sequence: CASSGTGTGIHGYTF. The CDR3 nucleotides read TGCGCCAGCAGCGGAACCGGGACAGGGATACATGGCTACACCTTC.

This chain links TRBV6-5 with TRBJ2-3; 7 bases match TRBD1. In germline, CDR1 is MNHEY, CDR2 SVGAGI. The junction had 3 bases not matched to a gene; V was cut back by 4 bases and J by 2 bases. This CDR3 has 14 amino acids. For the CDR3, the DNA is TGTGCCAGCAGTTCGGGACAGCCCACAGATACGCAGTATTTT. This codes for CASSSGQPTDTQYF.

V is TRBV28 and J is TRBJ2-7; TRBD2 matches 9 bases. The germline V gene has CDR1 MDHEN and CDR2 SYDVKM. J lost 1 base, V lost 6 bases, and 13 bases had no gene match. The CDR3 length is 17 residues. The CDR3 protein is CASRNLAGGLNSYEQYF. CDR3 coding DNA: TGTGCCAGCAGGAACCTTGCGGGGGGGCTGAATTCCTACGAGCAGTACTTC.

This rearrangement joins TRBV7-2 to TRBJ2-3, with 12 nucleotides matching TRBD2. The CDR3 sequence is 16 residues long. Germline V gives CDR1 SGHTA, CDR2 FQGNSA. V trimming: 3 bases; J trimming: 5 bases; junction bases outside the gene matches: 6. CDR3 amino acids: CASSLLAGGLGDTQYF. CDR3 nucleotide sequence: TGTGCCAGCAGCTTGCTAGCGGGGGGGCTTGGAGATACGCAGTATTTT.

V is TRBV28 and J is TRBJ1-1; D is unresolved. V shed 5 bases and J shed 13 bases, with 20 bases lying between them. CDR1 and CDR2 from the germline V gene are MDHEN and SYDVKM. The CDR3 has 13 amino acids. The CDR3 DNA is TGTGCCAGCAGTCAACCGACCCCGAGGATTGATTTCTTT. This sequence encodes CASSQPTPRIDFF.

This CDR3 reads CASSIAGSGNTIYF. CDR3 DNA sequence: TGTGCCAGTAGTATAGCCGGCTCTGGAAACACCATATATTTT. The chain recombines TRBV19 with TRBJ1-3, with D unclear. Trimming removed 1 base from V and 0 bases from J, with 4 bases in between. The CDR3 covers 14 residues. Germline CDR1 reads LNHDA; CDR2 reads SQIVND (reference sequence).

The gene calls are TRBV9 and TRBJ1-2; possibly TRBD1 for D (6 bases). Germline CDR1 SGDLS, CDR2 YYNGEE. The CDR3 is 16 residues long. V lost 3 bases to trimming and J lost 4 bases, with 19 bases between them. The CDR3 reads CASSGSGRGSVYGYTF. The CDR3 coding sequence is TGTGCCAGCAGCGGGTCGGGCAGGGGATCTGTCTATGGCTACACCTTC.

The CDR3 region is CASSGTGEQYF. The CDR3 region has the DNA TGTGCCAGCAGTGGGACAGGCGAGCAGTACTTC. The chain couples TRBV25-1 to TRBJ2-7; 7 positions match TRBD1. Trimming removed 4 bases from V and 6 bases from J; junction bases left unmatched: 0. The germline V gene encodes CDR1 MGHDK and CDR2 SYGVNS. The CDR3 has 11 amino acids.

The chain links TRBV7-2 to TRBJ2-3; no definite D call. CDR1 is SGHTA and CDR2 is FQGNSA in the germline V gene. Trimming took 5 bases from V and 2 from J, leaving 8 bases between them. CDR3 size: 13 residues. This CDR3 reads CASSPIVTDTQYF. CDR3 DNA: TGTGCCAGCAGCCCCATAGTCACAGATACGCAGTATTTT.

V and J are TRBV5-1 and TRBJ2-3; D may be TRBD1 (5 bases). Germline V gene data show CDR1 as SGHRS and CDR2 as YFSETQ. The CDR3 totals 16 residues. The V and J ends lost 4 bases and 0 bases respectively, with 15 bases between them. The CDR3 DNA reads as TGCGCCAGCAGCCCCCAGGGTGGTTATAGCACAGATACGCAGTATTTT. Its protein is CASSPQGGYSTDTQYF.

V is TRBV7-3 and J is TRBJ1-6; possible D gene TRBD1, 6 bases. Germline V gene lookup returns CDR1 SGHTA and CDR2 FQGTGA. The germline V and J ends were trimmed by 2 bases and 5 bases, with 10 bases remaining between them. The CDR3 covers 15 residues. The CDR3 coding sequence is TGTGCCAGCAGCTTAGGGCCAGGGGATAATTCACCCCTCCACTTT. Translated: CASSLGPGDNSPLHF.

This sequence joins TRBV7-2 and TRBJ2-1, with D uncertain. This CDR3 has 13 amino acids. Germline V lookup: CDR1 SGHTA, CDR2 FQGNSA. V lost 1 base, J lost 6 bases, and 7 bases lay in between. The CDR3 coding sequence is TGTGCCAGCAGCTTAGGCCGGTCCAATGAGCAGTTCTTC. As protein: CASSLGRSNEQFF.

This clone occurred a few times. The chain recombines TRBV4-3 with TRBJ2-7; D is possibly TRBD2 (6 bases). Germline V gene sequence: CDR1 LGHNA, CDR2 YSLEER. This CDR3 is built from 14 residues. Between the trimmed V and J ends, which lost 0 bases and 6 bases, there was a span of 12 bases. This CDR3 reads CASSQDRLVGEQYF. The CDR3 DNA sequence: TGCGCCAGCAGCCAAGATCGACTAGTGGGCGAGCAGTACTTC.

The count of this clone is one. The CDR3 region has the DNA TGCAGCGTTGGTGACAGCTCTGGGGCCAACGTCCTGACTTTC. Protein product: CSVGDSSGANVLTF. The chain carries TRBV29-1 and TRBJ2-6; TRBD1 might be the D (5 bases). Trimming shortened V by 4 bases and J by 0 bases, and 7 bases separated the two germline ends. Germline values: CDR1 SQVTM, CDR2 ANQGSEA. The CDR3 totals 14 residues.

The chain joins TRBV5-1 to TRBJ2-5; D may be TRBD2 (7 bases). Germline loops: CDR1 SGHRS, CDR2 YFSETQ. The CDR3 length is 14 residues. Trimming shortened V by 2 bases and J by 5 bases, and 13 bases separated the two germline ends. CDR3 nucleotide sequence: TGCGCCAGCAGCTTAGGGGGGGTCCGGGAGACCCAGTACTTC. This translates into CASSLGGVRETQYF.

The CDR3 sequence is CASSGGSGGYNPYEQYF. CDR3 DNA: TGCGCCAGCAGTGGGGGTAGCGGGGGATACAACCCCTACGAGCAGTACTTC. The genes are TRBV10-1 and TRBJ2-7, with 9 bases matching TRBD2. V shed 4 bases, J shed 2 bases, and the junction held 12 bases outside the gene matches. Germline-derived CDR1 and CDR2 are WNHNN and SYGVQD (reference sequence). This CDR3 has 17 residues.